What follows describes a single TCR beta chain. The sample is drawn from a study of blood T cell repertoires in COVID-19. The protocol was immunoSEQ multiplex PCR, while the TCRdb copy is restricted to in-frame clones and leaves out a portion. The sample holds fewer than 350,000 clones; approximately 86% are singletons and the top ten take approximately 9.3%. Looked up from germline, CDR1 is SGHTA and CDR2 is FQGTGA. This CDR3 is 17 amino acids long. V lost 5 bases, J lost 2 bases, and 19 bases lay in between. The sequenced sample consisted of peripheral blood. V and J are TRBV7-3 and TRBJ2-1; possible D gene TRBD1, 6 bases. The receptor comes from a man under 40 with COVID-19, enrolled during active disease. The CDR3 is CASSLTPPGHPYNEQFF. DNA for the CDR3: TGTGCCAGCAGCCTGACCCCCCCGGGACATCCCTACAATGAGCAGTTCTTC.